The TCR beta chain described here comes from a study of blood T cell repertoires in COVID-19. Study-wide context: Donors in the United States, Italy and Spain gave samples during acute or convalescent COVID-19. PBMCs, B-cell-depleted T cells, or T cells were the source of the cDNA or gDNA that made up the material.

Germline assignment: CDR1 SGHAT and CDR2 FQNNGV. V shed 6 bases and J 4 bases; nucleotides not matched to a gene: 4. The CDR3 covers 14 residues. Libraries were prepared by immunoSEQ multiplex PCR; TCRdb keeps only in-frame clonotypes and omits some of them. The table shows about 440,000 clones, with roughly 87% occurring only once. Recruits, aged roughly 18 to 95 years, lived in 25 or so US areas. Researchers sorted participants into cohorts using their self-reported clinical history. The sequence derives from a man between 18 and 29 years old who had recovered from COVID-19. J is TRBJ2-3 and V is TRBV11-2, with 10 nucleotides matching TRBD1. Sequenced sample: PBMCs or T cells enriched from blood (not recorded which). CDR3 coding DNA: TGTGCCAGCAGTTGGGGACAGGGGTCAGATACGCAGTATTTT. This codes for CASSWGQGSDTQYF.